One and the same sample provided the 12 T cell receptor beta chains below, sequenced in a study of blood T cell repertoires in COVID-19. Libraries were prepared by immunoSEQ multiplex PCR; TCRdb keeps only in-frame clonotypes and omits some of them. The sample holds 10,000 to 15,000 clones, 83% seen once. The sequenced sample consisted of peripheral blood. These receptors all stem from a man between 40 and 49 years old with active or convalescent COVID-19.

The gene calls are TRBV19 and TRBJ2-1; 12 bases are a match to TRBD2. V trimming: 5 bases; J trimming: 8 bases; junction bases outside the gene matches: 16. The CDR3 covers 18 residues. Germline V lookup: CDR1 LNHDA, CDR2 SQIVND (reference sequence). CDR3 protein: CASSPQALAGGPSDEQFF. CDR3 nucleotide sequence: TGTGCCAGTAGTCCCCAGGCGCTAGCGGGAGGGCCTTCGGATGAGCAGTTCTTC.

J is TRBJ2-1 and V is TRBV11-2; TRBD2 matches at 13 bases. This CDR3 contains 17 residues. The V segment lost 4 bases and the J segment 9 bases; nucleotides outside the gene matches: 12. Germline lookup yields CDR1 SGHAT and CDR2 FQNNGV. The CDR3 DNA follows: TGTGCCAGCAGCTCCAGGACTAGCGGGAGAAGGGTAGGTGAGCAGTTCTTC. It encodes CASSSRTSGRRVGEQFF.

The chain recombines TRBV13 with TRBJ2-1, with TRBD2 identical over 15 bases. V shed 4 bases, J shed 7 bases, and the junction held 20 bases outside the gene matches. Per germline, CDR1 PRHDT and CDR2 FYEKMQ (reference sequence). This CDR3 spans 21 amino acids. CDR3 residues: CASSSQTPGLAGGPGGNEQFF. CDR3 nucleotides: TGTGCCAGCAGCTCGCAAACACCGGGACTAGCGGGGGGCCCGGGGGGGAATGAGCAGTTCTTC.

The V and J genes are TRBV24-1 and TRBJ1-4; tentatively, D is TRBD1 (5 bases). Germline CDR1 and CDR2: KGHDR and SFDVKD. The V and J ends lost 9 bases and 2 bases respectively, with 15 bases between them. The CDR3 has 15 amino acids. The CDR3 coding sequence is TGTGCCACCTCCGAAGGGGCGCGCACTAATGAAAAACTGTTTTTT. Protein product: CATSEGARTNEKLFF.

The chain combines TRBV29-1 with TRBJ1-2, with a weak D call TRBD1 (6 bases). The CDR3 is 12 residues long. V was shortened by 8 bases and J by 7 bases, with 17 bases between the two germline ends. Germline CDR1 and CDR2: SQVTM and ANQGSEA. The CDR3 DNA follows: TGCAGCCAGGGGCAGGGTGGGTCTGGCTACACCTTC. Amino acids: CSQGQGGSGYTF. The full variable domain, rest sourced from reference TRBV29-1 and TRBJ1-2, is SAVISQKPSRDICQRGTSLTIQCQVDSQVTMMFWYRQQPGQSLTLIATANQGSEATYESGFVIDKFPISRPNLTFSTLTVSNMSPEDSSIYLCSQGQGGSGYTFGSGTRLTVV.

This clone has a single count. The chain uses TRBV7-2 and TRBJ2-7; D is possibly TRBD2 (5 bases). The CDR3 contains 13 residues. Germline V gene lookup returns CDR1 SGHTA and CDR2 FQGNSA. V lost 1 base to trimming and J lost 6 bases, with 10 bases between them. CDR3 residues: CASSLEASGEQYF. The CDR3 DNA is TGTGCCAGCAGCTTAGAGGCGAGCGGCGAGCAGTACTTC.

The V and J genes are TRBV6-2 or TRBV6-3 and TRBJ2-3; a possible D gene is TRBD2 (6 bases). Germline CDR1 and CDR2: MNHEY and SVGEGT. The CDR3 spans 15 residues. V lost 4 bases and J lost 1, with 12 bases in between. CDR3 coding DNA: TGTGCCAGCAGTTTCGGGAGTAGGGGCACAGATACGCAGTATTTT. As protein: CASSFGSRGTDTQYF.

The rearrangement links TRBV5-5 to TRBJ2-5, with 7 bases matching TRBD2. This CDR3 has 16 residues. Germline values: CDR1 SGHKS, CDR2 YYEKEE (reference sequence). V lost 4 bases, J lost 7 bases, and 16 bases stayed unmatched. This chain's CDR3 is CASSHLPDPAGVTQYF. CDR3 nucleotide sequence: TGTGCCAGCAGCCATCTCCCAGACCCTGCGGGGGTGACCCAGTACTTC.

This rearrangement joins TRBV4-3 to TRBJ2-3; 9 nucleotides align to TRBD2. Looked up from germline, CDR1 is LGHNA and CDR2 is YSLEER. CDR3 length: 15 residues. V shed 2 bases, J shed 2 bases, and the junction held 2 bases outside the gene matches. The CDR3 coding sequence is TGCGCCAGCAGCCAACTAGCGGGGTCCACAGATACGCAGTATTTT. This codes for CASSQLAGSTDTQYF.

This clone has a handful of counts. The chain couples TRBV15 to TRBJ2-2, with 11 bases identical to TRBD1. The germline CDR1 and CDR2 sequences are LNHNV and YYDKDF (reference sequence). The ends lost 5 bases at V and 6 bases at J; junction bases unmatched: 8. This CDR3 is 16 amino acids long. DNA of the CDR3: TGTGCCACCAGCGTACTCCCGGGACAGGGGGCCGGGGAGCTGTTTTTT. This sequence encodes CATSVLPGQGAGELFF.

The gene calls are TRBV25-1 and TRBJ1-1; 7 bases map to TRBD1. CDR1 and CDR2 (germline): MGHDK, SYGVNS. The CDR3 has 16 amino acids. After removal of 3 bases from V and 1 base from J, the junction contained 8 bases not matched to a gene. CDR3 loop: CASSDARGSENTEAFF. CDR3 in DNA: TGTGCCAGCAGTGACGCCAGGGGGTCAGAGAACACTGAAGCTTTCTTT.

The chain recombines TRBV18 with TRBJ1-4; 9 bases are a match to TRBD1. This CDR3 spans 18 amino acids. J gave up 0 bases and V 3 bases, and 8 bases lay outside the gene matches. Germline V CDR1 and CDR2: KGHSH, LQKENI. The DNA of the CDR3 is TGTGCCAGCTCACCCTCCGGGACAGGGACCTCAACTAATGAAAAACTGTTTTTT. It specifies CASSPSGTGTSTNEKLFF.